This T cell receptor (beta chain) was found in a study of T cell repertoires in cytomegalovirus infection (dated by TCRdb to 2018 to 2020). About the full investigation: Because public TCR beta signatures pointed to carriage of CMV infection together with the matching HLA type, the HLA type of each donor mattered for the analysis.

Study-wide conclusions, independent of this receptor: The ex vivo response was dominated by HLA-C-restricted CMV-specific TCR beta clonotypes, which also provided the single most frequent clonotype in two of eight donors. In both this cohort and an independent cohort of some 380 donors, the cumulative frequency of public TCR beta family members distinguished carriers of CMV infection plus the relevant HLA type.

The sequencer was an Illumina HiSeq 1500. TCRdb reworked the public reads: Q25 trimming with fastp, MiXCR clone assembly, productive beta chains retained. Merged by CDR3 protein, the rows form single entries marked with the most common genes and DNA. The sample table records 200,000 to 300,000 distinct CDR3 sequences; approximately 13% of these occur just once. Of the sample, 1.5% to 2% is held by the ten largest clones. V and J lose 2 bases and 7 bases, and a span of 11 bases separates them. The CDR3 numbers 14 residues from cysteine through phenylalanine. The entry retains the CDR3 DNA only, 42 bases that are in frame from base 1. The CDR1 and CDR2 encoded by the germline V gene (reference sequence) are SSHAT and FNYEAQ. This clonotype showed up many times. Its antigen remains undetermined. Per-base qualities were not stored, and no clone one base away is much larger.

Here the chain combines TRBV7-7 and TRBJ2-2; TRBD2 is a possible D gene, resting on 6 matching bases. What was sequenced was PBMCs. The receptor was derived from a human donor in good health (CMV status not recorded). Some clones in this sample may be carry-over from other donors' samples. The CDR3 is CASSLREFGGELFF. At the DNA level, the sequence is TGTGCCAGCAGCTTACGGGAGTTTGGCGGGGAGCTGTTTTTT. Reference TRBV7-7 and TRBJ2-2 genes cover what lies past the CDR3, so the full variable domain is GAGVSQSPRYKVTKRGQDVTLRCDPISSHATLYWYQQALGQGPEFLTYFNYEAQPDKSGLPSDRFSAERPEGSISTLTIQRTEQRDSAMYRCASSLREFGGELFFGEGSRLTVL.